This paragraph reports one T cell receptor beta chain. Time point: blood 4 weeks post-SBRT, at nephrectomy. Treatment here: 15 Gy SBRT to primary tumor, nephrectomy 4 weeks later. This sample was included in a study of radiation and T cells in renal cell carcinoma. V lost 1 base to trimming and J lost 5 bases, with 17 bases between them. CDR1 and CDR2 (germline): LNHDA, SQIVND (reference sequence). The CDR3 extends over 16 amino acids. Sequencing was performed with immunoSEQ multiplex PCR; in TCRdb, only in-frame clones are kept and a portion is missing. The sample records roughly 58,000 clones, about three quarters being singletons.

This rearrangement joins TRBV19 to TRBJ1-1; possibly TRBD1 for D (5 bases). This TCR came from a man between 60 and 75 years old with renal cell carcinoma. Sequencing was performed on blood, taken from a patient whose treatment included radiotherapy and nephrectomy. CDR3: CASSIGVWQGDTEAFF. CDR3 sequence (DNA): TGTGCCAGTAGTATAGGGGTGTGGCAGGGAGATACTGAAGCTTTCTTT.